These 9 T cell receptor beta chains originate from one sample sequenced in a study of T cell responses to AZD1222 COVID-19 vaccine. Assay used: immunoSEQ multiplex PCR; TCRdb lists only in-frame clones, some missing. The table shows about 84,000 clones, with around 90% occurring only once. The specimen was peripheral blood, collected on day 0 of AZD1222 vaccination. The receptor source for this set is an adult in good health.

J is TRBJ1-4 and V is TRBV18; unclear D gene. This CDR3 has 12 amino acids. Deletions cut 0 bases from V and 8 bases from J, with 4 bases between. Germline V gene sequence: CDR1 KGHSH, CDR2 LQKENI. DNA of the CDR3: TGTGCCAGCTCACCACCGATCGAAAAACTGTTTTTT. It translates to CASSPPIEKLFF. Supplemented by reference TRBV18 and TRBJ1-4, the full variable domain reads NAGVMQNPRHLVRRRGQEARLRCSPMKGHSHVYWYRQLPEEGLKFMVYLQKENIIDESGMPKERFSAEFPKEGPSILRIQQVVRGDSAAYFCASSPPIEKLFFGSGTQLSVL.

The V and J genes are TRBV29-1 and TRBJ2-1, with 8 positions matching TRBD1. This CDR3 comprises 14 residues. V lost 1 base to trimming and J lost 8 bases; unmatched junction nucleotides: 7. CDR1 and CDR2 from the germline V gene are SQVTM and ANQGSEA. CDR3 coding DNA: TGCAGCGTTGAAGGGACAGGGTTTAGGGATGAGCAGTTCTTC. Protein product: CSVEGTGFRDEQFF.

V and J are TRBV5-1 and TRBJ2-5, with TRBD1 identical over 12 bases. Losses at the gene ends were 8 bases for V and 4 bases for J; bases not matched to a gene: 9. CDR3 length equals 15 residues. Germline V lookup: CDR1 SGHRS, CDR2 YFSETQ. Here the CDR3 DNA reads TGCGCCAGTACCCGGGACAGGGGGCGGGGAGAGACCCAGTACTTC. Translated, it gives CASTRDRGRGETQYF.

This clone has more than one count but fewer than ten. A read error may account for a junction end that differs from germline. The V call is TRBV7-7, the J call TRBJ2-1; D call uncertain. CDR1 is SSHAT, CDR2 FNYEAQ, per germline (reference sequence). This CDR3 region has 13 residues. The CDR3 protein is CASSLDTGNEQFF. DNA for the CDR3: TGTGCTAGCAGCTTAGACACCGGTAATGAGCAGTTCTTC.

This chain uses TRBV5-1 with TRBJ2-7; perhaps D is TRBD1 or TRBD2 (5 bases each). The CDR3 is 14 residues long. V was cut by 5 bases and J by 0 bases, with 12 bases left in between. Germline CDR1 SGHRS, CDR2 YFSETQ. CDR3 amino acids: CASRTAGSSYEQYF. The CDR3 coding sequence is TGCGCCAGCAGAACGGCAGGGAGCTCCTACGAGCAGTACTTC.

The V call is TRBV5-4, the J call TRBJ1-2; 8 bases map to TRBD1. This CDR3 is 15 amino acids long. The V gene end was trimmed by 4 bases and the J gene end by 9 bases; junction bases not matched to a gene: 14. CDR1 is SGHNT and CDR2 is YYREEE in the germline V gene (reference sequence). This CDR3 reads CASSTDRDLGSRYTF. Written as DNA, the CDR3 is TGTGCCAGCAGCACGGACAGGGATCTGGGGAGTCGCTACACCTTC.

The V call is TRBV18, the J call TRBJ2-1; 9 positions agree with TRBD2. The V gene end was trimmed by 0 bases and the J gene end by 5 bases; junction bases not matched to a gene: 5. In germline, CDR1 is KGHSH, CDR2 LQKENI. The CDR3 runs to 16 residues. CDR3 residues: CASSPPATSGNNEQFF. Here the CDR3 DNA reads TGTGCCAGCTCACCACCGGCGACTAGCGGAAACAATGAGCAGTTCTTC.

Note on this clone: The germline gene is not matched at one end of the junction; a read error may be the cause. This chain uses TRBV7-7 with TRBJ2-1; D may match TRBD1 or TRBD2 (5 bases each). Germline loops: CDR1 SSHAT, CDR2 FNYEAQ (reference sequence). CDR3 length equals 15 residues. CDR3 bases: TGTGCTAGCAGCCAGAGGGGTGACCCTAATAGTGAGCAGTTCTTC. This translates into CASSQRGDPNSEQFF.

V is TRBV12-3 or TRBV12-4 and J is TRBJ2-1; a weak D match, TRBD2 (6 bases). The CDR3 runs to 13 residues. V lost 8 bases, J lost 10 bases, and 18 bases lay in between. CDR3 nucleotides: TGTGCCAGCCGTATTCGGCGGGAAGGGGAGCAGTTCTTC. This gives the protein CASRIRREGEQFF.